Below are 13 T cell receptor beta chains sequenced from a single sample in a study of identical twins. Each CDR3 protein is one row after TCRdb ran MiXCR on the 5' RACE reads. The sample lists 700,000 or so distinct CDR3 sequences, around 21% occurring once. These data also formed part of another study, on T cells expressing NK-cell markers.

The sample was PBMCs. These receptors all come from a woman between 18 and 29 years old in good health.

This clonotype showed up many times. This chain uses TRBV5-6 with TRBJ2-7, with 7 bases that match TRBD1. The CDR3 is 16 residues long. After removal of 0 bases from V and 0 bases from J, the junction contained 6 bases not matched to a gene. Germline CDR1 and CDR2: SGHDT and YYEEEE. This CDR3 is CASSLESGGSSYEQYF. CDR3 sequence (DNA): TGTGCCAGCAGCTTGGAGTCAGGGGGATCCTCCTACGAGCAGTACTTC.

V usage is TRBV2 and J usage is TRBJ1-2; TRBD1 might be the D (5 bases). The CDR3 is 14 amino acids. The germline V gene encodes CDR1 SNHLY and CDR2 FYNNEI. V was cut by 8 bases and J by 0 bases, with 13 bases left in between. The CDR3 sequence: CASAPGQPNYGYTF. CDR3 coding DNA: TGTGCCAGCGCACCGGGGCAGCCTAACTATGGCTACACCTTC. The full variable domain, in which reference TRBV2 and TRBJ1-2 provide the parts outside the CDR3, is EPEVTQTPSHQVTQMGQEVILRCVPISNHLYFYWYRQILGQKVEFLVSFYNNEISEKSEIFDDQFSVERPDGSNFTLKIRSTKLEDSAMYFCASAPGQPNYGYTFGSGTRLTVV.

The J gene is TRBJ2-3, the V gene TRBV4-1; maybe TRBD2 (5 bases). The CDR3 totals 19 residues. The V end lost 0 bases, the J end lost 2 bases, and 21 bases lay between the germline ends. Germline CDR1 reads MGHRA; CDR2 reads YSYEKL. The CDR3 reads CASSQDVPPWKRNTDTQYF. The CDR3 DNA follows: TGCGCCAGCAGCCAAGATGTACCCCCATGGAAGCGGAACACAGATACGCAGTATTTT.

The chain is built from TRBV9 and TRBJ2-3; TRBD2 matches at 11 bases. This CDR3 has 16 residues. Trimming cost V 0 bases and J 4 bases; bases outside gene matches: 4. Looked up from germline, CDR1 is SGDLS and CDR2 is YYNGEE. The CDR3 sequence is CASSVGSGGASDTQYF. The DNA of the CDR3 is TGTGCCAGCAGCGTAGGTAGCGGGGGGGCCTCAGATACGCAGTATTTT. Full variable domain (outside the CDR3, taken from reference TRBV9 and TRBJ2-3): DSGVTQTPKHLITATGQRVTLRCSPRSGDLSVYWYQQSLDQGLQFLIQYYNGEERAKGNILERFSAQQFPDLHSELNLSSLELGDSALYFCASSVGSGGASDTQYFGPGTRLTVL.

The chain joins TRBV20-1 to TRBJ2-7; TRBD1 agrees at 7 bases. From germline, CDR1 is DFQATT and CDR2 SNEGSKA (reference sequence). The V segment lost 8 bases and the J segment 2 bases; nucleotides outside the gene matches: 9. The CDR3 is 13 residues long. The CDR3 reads CSLEGRGTYEQYF. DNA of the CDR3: TGCAGTCTCGAGGGCAGGGGGACCTACGAGCAGTACTTC.

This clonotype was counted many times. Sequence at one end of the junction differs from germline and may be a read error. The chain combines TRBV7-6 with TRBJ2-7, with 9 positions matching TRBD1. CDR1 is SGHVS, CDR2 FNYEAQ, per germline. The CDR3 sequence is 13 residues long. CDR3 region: CASSLHLRTGALF. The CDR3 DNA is TGTGCCAGCAGCTTACACCTCCGGACAGGGGCCCTCTTC.

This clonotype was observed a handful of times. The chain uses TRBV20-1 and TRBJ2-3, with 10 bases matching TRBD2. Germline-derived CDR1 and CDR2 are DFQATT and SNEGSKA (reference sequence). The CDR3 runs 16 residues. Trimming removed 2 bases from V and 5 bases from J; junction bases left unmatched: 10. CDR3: CSARMSSGGARDTQYF. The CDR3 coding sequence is TGCAGTGCTAGAATGTCGAGCGGGGGGGCGAGAGATACGCAGTATTTT.

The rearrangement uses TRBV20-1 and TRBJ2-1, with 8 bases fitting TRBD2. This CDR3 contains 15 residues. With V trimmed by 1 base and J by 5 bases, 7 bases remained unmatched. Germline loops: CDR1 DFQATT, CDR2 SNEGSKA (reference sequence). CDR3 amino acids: CSARGSAGVNNEQFF. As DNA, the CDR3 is TGCAGTGCTAGAGGTTCAGCGGGAGTCAACAATGAGCAGTTCTTC.

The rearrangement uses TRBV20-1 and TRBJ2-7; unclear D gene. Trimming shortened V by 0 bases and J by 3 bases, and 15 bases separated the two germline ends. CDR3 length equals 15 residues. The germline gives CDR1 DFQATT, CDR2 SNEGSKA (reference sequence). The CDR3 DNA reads TGCAGTGCTAGAGATGAGAGAAAACGGAGCTACGAGCAGTACTTC. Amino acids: CSARDERKRSYEQYF.

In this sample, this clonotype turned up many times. Here the CDR3 reads CASSPTGGGQPQHF. Written as DNA, the CDR3 is TGTGCCAGCAGCCCTACAGGGGGAGGACAGCCCCAGCATTTT. This chain links TRBV7-2 with TRBJ1-5; TRBD1 matches at 8 bases. Trimming cost V 5 bases and J 7 bases; bases outside gene matches: 7. The CDR3 extends over 14 amino acids. Per the germline V gene, CDR1 is SGHTA and CDR2 is FQGNSA.

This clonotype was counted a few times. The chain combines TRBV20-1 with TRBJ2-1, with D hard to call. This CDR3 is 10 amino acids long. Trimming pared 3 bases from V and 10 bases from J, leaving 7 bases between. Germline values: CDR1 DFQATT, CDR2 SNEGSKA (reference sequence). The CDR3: CSARESEQFF. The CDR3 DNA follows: TGCAGTGCTAGGGAGTCGGAGCAGTTCTTC.

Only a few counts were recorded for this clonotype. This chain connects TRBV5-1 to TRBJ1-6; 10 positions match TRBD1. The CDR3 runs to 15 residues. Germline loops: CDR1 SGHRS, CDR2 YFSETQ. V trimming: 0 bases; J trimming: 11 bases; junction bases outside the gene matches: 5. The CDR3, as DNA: TGCGCCAGCAGCTTGGGAGACAGGGGGCCGGCACCCCTCCACTTT. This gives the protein CASSLGDRGPAPLHF.

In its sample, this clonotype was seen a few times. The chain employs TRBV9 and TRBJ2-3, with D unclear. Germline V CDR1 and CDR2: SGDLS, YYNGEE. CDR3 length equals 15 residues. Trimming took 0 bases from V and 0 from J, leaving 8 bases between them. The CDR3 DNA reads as TGTGCCAGCAGCGTAGTGGCTTTTAGCACAGATACGCAGTATTTT. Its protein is CASSVVAFSTDTQYF.